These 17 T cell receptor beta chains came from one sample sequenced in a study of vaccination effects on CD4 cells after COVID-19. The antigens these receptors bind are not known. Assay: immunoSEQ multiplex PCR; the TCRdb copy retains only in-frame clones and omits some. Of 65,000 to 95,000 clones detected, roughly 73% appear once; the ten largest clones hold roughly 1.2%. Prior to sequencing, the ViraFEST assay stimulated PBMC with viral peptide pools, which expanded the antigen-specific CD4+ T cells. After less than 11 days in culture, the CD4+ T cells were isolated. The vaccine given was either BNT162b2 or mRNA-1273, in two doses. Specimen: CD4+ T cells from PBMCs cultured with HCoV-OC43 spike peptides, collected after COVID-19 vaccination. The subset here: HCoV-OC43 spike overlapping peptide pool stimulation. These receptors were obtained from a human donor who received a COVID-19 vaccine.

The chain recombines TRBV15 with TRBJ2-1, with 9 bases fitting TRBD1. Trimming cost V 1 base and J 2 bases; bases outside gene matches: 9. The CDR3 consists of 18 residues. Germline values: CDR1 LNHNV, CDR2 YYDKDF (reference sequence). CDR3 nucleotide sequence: TGTGCCACCAGCAGAGGGCCGGGACAGGGACGGACCTACAATGAGCAGTTCTTC. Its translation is CATSRGPGQGRTYNEQFF.

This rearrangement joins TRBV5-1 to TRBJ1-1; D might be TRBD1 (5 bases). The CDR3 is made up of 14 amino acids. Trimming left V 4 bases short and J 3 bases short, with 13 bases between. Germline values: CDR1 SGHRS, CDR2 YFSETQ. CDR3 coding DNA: TGCGCCAGCAGCCAGGCAGGGATGGACACTGAAGCTTTCTTT. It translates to CASSQAGMDTEAFF.

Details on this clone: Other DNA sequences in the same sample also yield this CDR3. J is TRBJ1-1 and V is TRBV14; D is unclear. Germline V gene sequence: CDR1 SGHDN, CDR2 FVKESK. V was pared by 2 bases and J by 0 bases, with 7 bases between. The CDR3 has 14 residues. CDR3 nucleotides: TGTGCCAGCAGCCAACCGGGTATGAACACTGAAGCTTTCTTT. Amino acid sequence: CASSQPGMNTEAFF.

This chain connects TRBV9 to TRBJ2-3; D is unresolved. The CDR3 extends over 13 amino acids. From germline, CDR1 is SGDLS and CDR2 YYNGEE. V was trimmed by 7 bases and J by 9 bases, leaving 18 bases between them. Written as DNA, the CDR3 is TGTGCCAGCTGTCCCACCGGGTCCGAAACGCAGTATTTT. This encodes CASCPTGSETQYF.

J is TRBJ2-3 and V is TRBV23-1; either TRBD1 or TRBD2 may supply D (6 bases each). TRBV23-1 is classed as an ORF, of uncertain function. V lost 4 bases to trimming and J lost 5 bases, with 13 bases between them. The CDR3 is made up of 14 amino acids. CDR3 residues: CASSRRGRQDTQYF. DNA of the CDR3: TGCGCCAGCAGTCGCCGGGGGCGCCAAGATACGCAGTATTTT.

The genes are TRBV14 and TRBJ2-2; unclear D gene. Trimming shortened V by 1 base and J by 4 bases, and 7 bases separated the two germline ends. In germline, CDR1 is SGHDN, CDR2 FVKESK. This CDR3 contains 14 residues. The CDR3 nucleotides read TGTGCCAGCAGCCAAGTTCGTACCACCGGGGAGCTGTTTTTT. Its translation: CASSQVRTTGELFF.

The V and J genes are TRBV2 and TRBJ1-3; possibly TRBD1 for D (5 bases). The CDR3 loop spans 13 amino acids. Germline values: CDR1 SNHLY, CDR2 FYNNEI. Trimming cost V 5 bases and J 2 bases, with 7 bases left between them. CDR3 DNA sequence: TGTGCCAGCAGTACGGGACCTGGAAACACCATATATTTT. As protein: CASSTGPGNTIYF.

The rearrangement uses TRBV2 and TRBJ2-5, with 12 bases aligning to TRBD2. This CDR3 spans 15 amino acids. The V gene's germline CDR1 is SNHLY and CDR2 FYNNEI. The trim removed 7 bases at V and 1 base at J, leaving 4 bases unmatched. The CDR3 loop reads CASKSTSGGQETQYF. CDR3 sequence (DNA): TGTGCCAGCAAGTCGACTAGCGGGGGCCAAGAGACCCAGTACTTC.

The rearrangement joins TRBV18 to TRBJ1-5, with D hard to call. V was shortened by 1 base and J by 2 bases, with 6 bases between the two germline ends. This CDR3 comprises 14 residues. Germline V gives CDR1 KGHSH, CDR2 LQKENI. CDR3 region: CASSPQGGNQPQHF. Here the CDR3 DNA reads TGTGCCAGCTCACCACAGGGAGGCAATCAGCCCCAGCATTTT.

Here the CDR3 DNA reads TGCGCCAGCAGCCAAGTGGAAGGGCTGAGCACAGATACGCAGTATTTT. This translates into CASSQVEGLSTDTQYF. This rearrangement joins TRBV4-1 to TRBJ2-3; D uncertain. Trimming removed 1 base from V and 0 bases from J, with 11 bases in between. Germline CDR1 reads MGHRA; CDR2 reads YSYEKL. The CDR3 consists of 16 residues.

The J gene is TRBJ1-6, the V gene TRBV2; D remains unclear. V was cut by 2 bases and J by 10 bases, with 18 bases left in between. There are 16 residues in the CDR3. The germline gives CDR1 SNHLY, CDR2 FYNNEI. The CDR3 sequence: CASSEFAGRVGSPLHF. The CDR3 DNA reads TGTGCCAGCAGTGAATTCGCGGGTAGGGTCGGATCACCCCTCCACTTT.

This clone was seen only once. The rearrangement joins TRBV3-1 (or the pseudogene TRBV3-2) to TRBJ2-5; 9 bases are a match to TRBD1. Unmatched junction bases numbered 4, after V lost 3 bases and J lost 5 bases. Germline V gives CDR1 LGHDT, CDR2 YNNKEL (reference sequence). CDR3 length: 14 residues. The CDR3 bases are TGTGCCAGCAGCCAGCGGACAGGGGCGGAGACCCAGTACTTC. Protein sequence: CASSQRTGAETQYF.

The CDR3 spells CASSYTPGASYNEQFF. In DNA form, the CDR3 reads TGTGCCAGCAGTTATACCCCCGGGGCGTCCTACAATGAGCAGTTCTTC. This chain joins TRBV6-5 and TRBJ2-1; D possibly uses TRBD1 or TRBD2 (5 bases each). The CDR3 has 16 residues. V was clipped by 3 bases and J by 1 base, with 13 bases between them. The germline V gene encodes CDR1 MNHEY and CDR2 SVGAGI.

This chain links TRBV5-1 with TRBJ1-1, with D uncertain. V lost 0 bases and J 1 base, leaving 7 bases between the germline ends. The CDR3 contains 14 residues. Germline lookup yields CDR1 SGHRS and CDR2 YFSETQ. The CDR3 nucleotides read TGCGCCAGCAGCTTGGCCGGTCAGAACACTGAAGCTTTCTTT. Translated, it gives CASSLAGQNTEAFF.

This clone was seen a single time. DNA for the CDR3: TGTGCCAGCAGCTTTTTTGGTACTCAACAAATCAGCGGGGCCCAGCATTTT. Protein sequence: CASSFFGTQQISGAQHF. The rearrangement uses TRBV5-6 and TRBJ1-5; unclear D gene. V shed 2 bases and J shed 11 bases, with 26 bases lying between them. The V gene's germline CDR1 is SGHDT and CDR2 YYEEEE. There are 17 residues in the CDR3. Full variable domain (rest looked up from reference TRBV5-6 and TRBJ1-5): DAGVTQSPTHLIKTRGQQVTLRCSPKSGHDTVSWYQQALGQGPQFIFQYYEEEERQRGNFPDRFSGHQFPNYSSELNVNALLLGDSALYLCASSFFGTQQISGAQHFGDGTRLSIL.

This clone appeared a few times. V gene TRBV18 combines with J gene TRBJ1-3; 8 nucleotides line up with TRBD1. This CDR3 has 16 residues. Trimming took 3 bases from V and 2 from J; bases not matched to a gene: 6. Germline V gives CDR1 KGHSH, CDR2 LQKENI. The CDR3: CASSPIRTGTGNTIYF. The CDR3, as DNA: TGTGCCAGCTCACCTATACGGACAGGGACTGGAAACACCATATATTTT.

The CDR3 region is CASRQTGWTGELFF. The CDR3 DNA reads as TGTGCCAGTAGGCAGACAGGGTGGACCGGGGAGCTGTTTTTT. The V call is TRBV19, the J call TRBJ2-2, with TRBD1 matching 7 bases. Losses at the gene ends were 6 bases for V and 5 bases for J; bases not matched to a gene: 6. The CDR3 extends over 14 amino acids. In germline, CDR1 is LNHDA, CDR2 SQIVND (reference sequence).